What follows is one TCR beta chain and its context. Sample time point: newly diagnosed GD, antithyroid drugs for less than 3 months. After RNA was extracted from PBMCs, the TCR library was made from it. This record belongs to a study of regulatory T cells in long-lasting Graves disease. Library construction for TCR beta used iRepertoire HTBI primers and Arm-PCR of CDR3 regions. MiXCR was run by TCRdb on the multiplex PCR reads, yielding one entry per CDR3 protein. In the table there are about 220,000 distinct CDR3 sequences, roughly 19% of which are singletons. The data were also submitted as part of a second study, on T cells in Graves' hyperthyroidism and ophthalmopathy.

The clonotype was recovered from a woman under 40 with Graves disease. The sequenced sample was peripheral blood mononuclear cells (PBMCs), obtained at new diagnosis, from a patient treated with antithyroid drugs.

The CDR3 sequence is CASSQVSRDRGYGYTF. The CDR3 DNA reads TGCGCCAGCAGCCAAGTTTCCCGGGACAGGGGGTATGGCTACACCTTC. The rearrangement uses TRBV4-1 and TRBJ1-2; 11 positions match TRBD1. With V trimmed by 1 base and J by 5 bases, 6 bases remained unmatched. Germline V CDR1 and CDR2: MGHRA, YSYEKL. The length of the CDR3 is 16 residues.